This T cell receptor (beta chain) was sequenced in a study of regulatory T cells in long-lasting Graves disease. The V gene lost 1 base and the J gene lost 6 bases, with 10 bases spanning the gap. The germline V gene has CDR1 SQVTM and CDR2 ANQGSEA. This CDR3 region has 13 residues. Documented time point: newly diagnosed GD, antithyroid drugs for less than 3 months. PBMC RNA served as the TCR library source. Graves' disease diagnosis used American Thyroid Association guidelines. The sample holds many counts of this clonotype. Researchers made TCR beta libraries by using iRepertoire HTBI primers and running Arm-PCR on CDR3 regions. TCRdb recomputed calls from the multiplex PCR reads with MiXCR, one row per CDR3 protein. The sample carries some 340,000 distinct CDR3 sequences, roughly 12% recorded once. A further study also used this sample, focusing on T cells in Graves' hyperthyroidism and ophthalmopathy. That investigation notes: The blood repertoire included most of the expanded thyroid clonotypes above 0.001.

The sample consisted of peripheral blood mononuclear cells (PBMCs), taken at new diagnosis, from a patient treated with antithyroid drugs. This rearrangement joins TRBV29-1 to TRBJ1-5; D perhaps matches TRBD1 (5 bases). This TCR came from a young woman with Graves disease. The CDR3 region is CSVEGGVGQPQHF. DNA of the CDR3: TGCAGCGTTGAAGGGGGGGTGGGTCAGCCCCAGCATTTT.